This paragraph reports one T cell receptor beta chain. The sample belongs to a study of cytomegalovirus exposure and HLA in healthy donors. Germline V gene data show CDR1 as MNHEY and CDR2 as SVGAGI. This CDR3 spans 15 amino acids. Trimming took off 6 bases at V and 7 bases at J, with 21 bases between the two ends. PCR involved 60 Vbeta and 13 Jbeta primers. Profiled with immunoSEQ multiplex PCR; TCRdb holds only in-frame clones, not every one. The sample lists 150,000 to 250,000 clones; 82% were seen once. The V gene is TRBV6-5, the J gene TRBJ2-5; D is possibly TRBD1 (6 bases). The receptor was derived from a boy between 2 and 10 years old in good health and CMV-seronegative. The sequencing sample was made of PBMCs. The CDR3 DNA reads TGTGCCAGCAGAGAGGTGGCAGGGGATCGGGTGACCCAGTACTTC. As protein: CASREVAGDRVTQYF.